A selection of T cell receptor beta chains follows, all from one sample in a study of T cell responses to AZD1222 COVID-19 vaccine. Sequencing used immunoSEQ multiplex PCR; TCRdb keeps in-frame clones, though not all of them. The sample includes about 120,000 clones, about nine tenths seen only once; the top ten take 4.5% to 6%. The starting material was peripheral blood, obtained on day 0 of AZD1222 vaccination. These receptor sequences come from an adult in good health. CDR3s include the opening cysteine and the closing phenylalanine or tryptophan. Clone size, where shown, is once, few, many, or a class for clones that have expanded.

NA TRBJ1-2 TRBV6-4 CASSDSPGNGYTF
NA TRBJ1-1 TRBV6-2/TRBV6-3 CASSGLGYTEAFF
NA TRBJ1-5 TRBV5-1 CASSLGQHPNQPQHF
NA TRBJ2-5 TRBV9 CASSAGTSGGFYQETQYF
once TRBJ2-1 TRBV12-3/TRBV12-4 CASSLGLAGEQFF
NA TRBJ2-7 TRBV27 CASSLKWGSYEQYF
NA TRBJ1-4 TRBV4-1 CASSQGQGIPTNEKLFF
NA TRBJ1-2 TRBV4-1 CASSQEVGGGYTF
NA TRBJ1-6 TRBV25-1 CASSGQARSPLHF
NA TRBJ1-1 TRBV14 CASSQVGGQRPFF
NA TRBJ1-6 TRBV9 CARPVGTYNSPLHF
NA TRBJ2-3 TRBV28 CASSPNTDTQYF
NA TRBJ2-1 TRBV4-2 CASSQDAGRVLDEQFF
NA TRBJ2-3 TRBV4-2 CASSQEASGGIDTQYF
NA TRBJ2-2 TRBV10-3 CAISLTSGSNTGELFF
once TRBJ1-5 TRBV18 CASSPRPGGGNQPQHF
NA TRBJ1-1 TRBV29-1 CSVEDKGNTEAFF
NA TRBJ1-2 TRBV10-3 CAISLGTNYGYTF
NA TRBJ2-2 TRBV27 CASSLWGSGVGVTGELFF
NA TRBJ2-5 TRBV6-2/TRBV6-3 CASSPTLYQETQYF
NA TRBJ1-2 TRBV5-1 CASSLDGTYGYTF
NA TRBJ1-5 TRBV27 CASSSAAYQPQHF
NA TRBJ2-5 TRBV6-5 CASSSPWGQETQYF
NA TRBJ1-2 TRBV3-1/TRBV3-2 CASSQGQVPNYGYTF
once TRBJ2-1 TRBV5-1 CASSLEAGGQGNEQFF
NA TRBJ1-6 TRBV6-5 CASNRDFNSPLHF
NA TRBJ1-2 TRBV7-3 CASSPSGAEPYGYTF
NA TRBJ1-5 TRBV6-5 CASSFDRDQPQHF
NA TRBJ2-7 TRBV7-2 CASSPGQGPYEQYF
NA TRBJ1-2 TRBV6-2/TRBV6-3 CASSTTRTGPYGYTF
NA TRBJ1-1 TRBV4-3 CASSQGGAGTEAFF
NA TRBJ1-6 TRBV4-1 CASSQVRGFGNSPLHF